Given below is one T cell receptor beta chain in context. This sample includes further DNA sequences coding for the same CDR3. TCRdb's copy holds only in-frame clones and misses some; the assay was immunoSEQ multiplex PCR. The data show about 240,000 clones, 75% to 90% seen once. Trimming removed 1 base from V and 2 bases from J, with 5 bases in between. The germline V gene has CDR1 SGHDN and CDR2 FVKESK. The CDR3 loop spans 13 amino acids. Enrolled through a virtual design, the participants were between 18 and 89 years of age and came from some 26 US areas. Grouping used clinical history reported by participants in a survey and questionnaire. The source of the sample is a study of blood T cell repertoires in COVID-19. At the level of the study: Samples representing acute and convalescent COVID-19 were sourced from the United States, Italy and Spain.

Sequenced: PBMCs or T cells enriched from blood (not recorded which). J is TRBJ1-2 and V is TRBV14; the D gene is possibly TRBD1 (5 bases). The clonotype was recovered from a woman between 40 and 50 years old with acute COVID-19. Here the CDR3 reads CASSQGQNYGYTF. The CDR3 nucleotides read TGTGCCAGCAGCCAAGGACAGAACTATGGCTACACCTTC.